This entry lists 8 T cell receptor beta chains sequenced from one sample in a study of shared clonotypes between healthy human individuals (dated by TCRdb to between 2020 and 2021). Libraries came from the immunoSEQ multiplex PCR assay. TCRdb re-hosts the immuneACCESS table, in-frame sequences only. Its copies lack some clones; in the studies checked, an unresolved V gene accounts for under half of them, and the cause for the rest is not known. The sample yields a few million clones; 80% to 95% were counted once. In total, the top ten clones hold about 0.39% of the sample. The sample comprised naive CD4+ T cells from PBMCs. Reading the label with the study, this specimen's cell subset or site is: CD45RA+ positively selected. All receptors come from a man younger than 30 in good health. Some clones in this sample may be carry-over from other donors' samples.

A remark on this clone: The sample has other DNA sequences that encode this CDR3 too. The rearrangement uses TRBV6-5 and TRBJ1-3, with a tentative D call TRBD1 (6 bases). Germline lookup yields CDR1 MNHEY and CDR2 SVGAGI. Deletions cut 0 bases from V and 0 bases from J, with 9 bases between. The CDR3 has 16 amino acids. The CDR3 region is CASSYSQGSSGNTIYF. The CDR3, as DNA: TGTGCCAGCAGTTACTCACAGGGCAGCTCTGGAAACACCATATATTTT.

V usage is TRBV4-1 and J usage is TRBJ1-1, with TRBD1 identical over 12 bases. Trimming removed 3 bases from V and 2 bases from J; junction bases left unmatched: 4. This CDR3 has 16 amino acids. Germline V CDR1 and CDR2: MGHRA, YSYEKL. The CDR3 spells CASSQGDRGRNTEAFF. In nucleotides, the CDR3 is TGCGCCAGCAGCCAGGGGGACAGGGGGCGAAACACTGAAGCTTTCTTT.

The V call is TRBV6-6, the J call TRBJ2-6; D is possibly TRBD2 (5 bases). V shed 10 bases and J shed 2 bases, with 15 bases lying between them. CDR1 is MNHNY and CDR2 is SVGAGI in the germline V gene (reference sequence). The CDR3 sequence is 15 residues long. Here the CDR3 reads CATTPSEAGANVLTF. The CDR3 nucleotides are TGTGCCACCACCCCATCGGAGGCTGGGGCCAACGTCCTGACTTTC.

The chain employs TRBV10-3 and TRBJ2-3; 10 nucleotides line up with TRBD2. After removal of 7 bases from V and 4 bases from J, the junction contained 5 bases not matched to a gene. Looked up from germline, CDR1 is ENHRY and CDR2 is SYGVKD. The CDR3 covers 14 residues. CDR3 in DNA: TGTGCCATCAACCAGCGGGAGGGCCCAGATACGCAGTATTTT. It translates to CAINQREGPDTQYF.

The chain recombines TRBV28 with TRBJ1-2, with a weak D call TRBD1 (5 bases). Germline-derived CDR1 and CDR2 are MDHEN and SYDVKM. CDR3 length equals 13 residues. V was shortened by 6 bases and J by 4 bases, with 12 bases between the two germline ends. The CDR3 DNA reads as TGTGCCAGCAGCCCGGGGGAGGCCTATGGCTACACCTTC. As protein: CASSPGEAYGYTF.

This chain joins TRBV18 and TRBJ2-3, with 7 bases that match TRBD2. The germline V gene encodes CDR1 KGHSH and CDR2 LQKENI. The CDR3 totals 12 residues. With V trimmed by 4 bases and J by 6 bases, 1 base remained unmatched. The CDR3 DNA reads TGTGCCAGCTCACGGCGGGGGGATACGCAGTATTTT. This encodes CASSRRGDTQYF.

V gene TRBV7-2 combines with J gene TRBJ2-5; TRBD1 might be the D (5 bases). Germline V gene data show CDR1 as SGHTA and CDR2 as FQGNSA. Trimming pared 4 bases from V and 5 bases from J, leaving 14 bases between. The CDR3 has 14 amino acids. CDR3 bases: TGTGCCAGCAGCTCCCCCGGCAGGGCTGAGACCCAGTACTTC. It encodes CASSSPGRAETQYF.

With regard to this clone: Other DNA sequences of this sample code for an identical CDR3. The chain employs TRBV7-9 and TRBJ1-1, with a weak D call TRBD1 (5 bases). The CDR3 is 13 residues long. Germline V lookup: CDR1 SEHNR, CDR2 FQNEAQ (reference sequence). Deletions cut 3 bases from V and 4 bases from J, with 9 bases between. CDR3 sequence reads: CASSLEGATEAFF. DNA for the CDR3: TGTGCCAGCAGCTTGGAAGGGGCCACTGAAGCTTTCTTT.